This T cell receptor (beta chain) was sequenced for a study of cytomegalovirus exposure and HLA in healthy donors. Whole-study results and caveats: Rates of TCR association differed by HLA locus in a later analysis, with DRB1 highest and HLA-C lowest. Accurate HLA-A and HLA-B prediction from TCR beta sequences was reported for most subjects. The investigators catalogued 150 to 200 TCR beta chains as cytomegalovirus-associated.

This clone was counted only a few times. The antigen is unknown. This PCR relied on a set of 60 Vbeta primers and 13 Jbeta primers. The method was immunoSEQ multiplex PCR; TCRdb's version includes in-frame clones alone and lacks a portion of them. The data hold 95,000 to 150,000 clones, with roughly a tenth observed a single time. The trim removed 3 bases at V and 5 bases at J, leaving 6 bases unmatched. Germline CDR1 reads SGHRS; CDR2 reads YFSETQ. This CDR3 contains 15 residues. The receptor comes from a woman aged 18-35 years in good health and CMV-seropositive. The sample comprised PBMCs. This rearrangement joins TRBV5-1 to TRBJ2-5; the match to TRBD2 covers 11 bases. CDR3 bases: TGCGCCAGCAGCTGGATGGCTAGCGGGAGGGAGACCCAGTACTTC. Protein: CASSWMASGRETQYF.